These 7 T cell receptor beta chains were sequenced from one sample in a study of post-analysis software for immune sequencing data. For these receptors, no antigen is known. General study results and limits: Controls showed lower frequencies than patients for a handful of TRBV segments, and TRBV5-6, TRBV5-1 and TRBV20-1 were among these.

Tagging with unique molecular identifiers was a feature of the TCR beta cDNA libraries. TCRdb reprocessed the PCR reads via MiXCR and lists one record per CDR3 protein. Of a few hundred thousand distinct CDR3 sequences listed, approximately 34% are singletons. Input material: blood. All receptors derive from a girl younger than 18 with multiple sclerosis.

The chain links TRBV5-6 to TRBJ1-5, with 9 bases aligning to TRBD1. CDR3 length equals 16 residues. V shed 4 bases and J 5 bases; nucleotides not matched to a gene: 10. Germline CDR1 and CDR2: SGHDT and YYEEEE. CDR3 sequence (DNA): TGTGCCAGCAGCCGCTACCGACAGGGGGGGGATCAGCCCCAGCATTTT. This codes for CASSRYRQGGDQPQHF.

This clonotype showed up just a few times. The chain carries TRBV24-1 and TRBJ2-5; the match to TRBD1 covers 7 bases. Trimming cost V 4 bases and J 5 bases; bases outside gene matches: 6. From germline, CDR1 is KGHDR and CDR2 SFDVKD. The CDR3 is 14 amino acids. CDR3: CATSDPTGVETQYF. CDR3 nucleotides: TGTGCCACCAGTGACCCTACAGGGGTTGAGACCCAGTACTTC.

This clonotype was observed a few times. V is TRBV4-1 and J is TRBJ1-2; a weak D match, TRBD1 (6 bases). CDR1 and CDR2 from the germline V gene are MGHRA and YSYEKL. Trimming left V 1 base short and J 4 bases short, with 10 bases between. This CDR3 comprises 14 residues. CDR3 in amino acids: CASSQAQGAYGYTF. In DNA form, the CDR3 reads TGCGCCAGCAGCCAAGCACAGGGCGCCTATGGCTACACCTTC.

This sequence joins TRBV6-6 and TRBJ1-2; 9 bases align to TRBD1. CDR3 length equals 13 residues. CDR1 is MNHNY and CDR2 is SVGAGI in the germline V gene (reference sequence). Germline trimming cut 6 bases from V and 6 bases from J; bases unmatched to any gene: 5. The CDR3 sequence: CASRTGTGNGYTF. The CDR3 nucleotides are TGTGCCAGCAGGACGGGGACAGGGAATGGCTACACCTTC.

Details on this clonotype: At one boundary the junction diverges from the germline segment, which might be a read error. CDR3 DNA: TGTGTCAGCAGCACCCATCGGGGGACACTAACCCCAGATACGCAGTATTTT. It translates to CVSSTHRGTLTPDTQYF. This chain connects TRBV7-2 to TRBJ2-3, with D perhaps assigned TRBD1 or TRBD2 (6 bases each). The CDR3 has 17 amino acids. Germline CDR1 is SGHTA and CDR2 is FQGNSA.

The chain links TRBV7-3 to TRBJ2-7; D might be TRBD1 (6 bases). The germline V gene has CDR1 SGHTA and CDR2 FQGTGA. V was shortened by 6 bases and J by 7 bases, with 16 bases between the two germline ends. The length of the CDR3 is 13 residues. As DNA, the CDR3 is TGTGCCAGCAGTAGGACAGCAGTGGGGGAGCAGTACTTC. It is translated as CASSRTAVGEQYF. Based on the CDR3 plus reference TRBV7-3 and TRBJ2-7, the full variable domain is GAGVSQTPSNKVTEKGKYVELRCDPISGHTALYWYRQSLGQGPEFLIYFQGTGAADDSGLPNDRFFAVRPEGSVSTLKIQRTERGDSAVYLCASSRTAVGEQYFGPGTRLTVT.

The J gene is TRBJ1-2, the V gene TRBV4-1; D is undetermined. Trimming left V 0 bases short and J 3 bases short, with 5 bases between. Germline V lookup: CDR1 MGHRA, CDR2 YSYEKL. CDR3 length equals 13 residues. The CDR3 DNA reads TGCGCCAGCAGCCAAGACACTTACTATGGCTACACCTTC. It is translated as CASSQDTYYGYTF.